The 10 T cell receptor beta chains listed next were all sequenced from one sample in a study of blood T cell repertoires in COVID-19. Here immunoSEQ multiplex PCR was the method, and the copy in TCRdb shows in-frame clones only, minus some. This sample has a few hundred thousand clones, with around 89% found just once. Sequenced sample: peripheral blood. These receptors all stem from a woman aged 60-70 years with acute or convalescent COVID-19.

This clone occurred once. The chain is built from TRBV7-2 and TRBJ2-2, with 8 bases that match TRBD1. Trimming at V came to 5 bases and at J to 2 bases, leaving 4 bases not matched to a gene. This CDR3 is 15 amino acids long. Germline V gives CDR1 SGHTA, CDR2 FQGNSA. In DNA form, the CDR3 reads TGTGCCAGCAGCCGGACAGGGCCTAACACCGGGGAGCTGTTTTTT. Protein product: CASSRTGPNTGELFF.

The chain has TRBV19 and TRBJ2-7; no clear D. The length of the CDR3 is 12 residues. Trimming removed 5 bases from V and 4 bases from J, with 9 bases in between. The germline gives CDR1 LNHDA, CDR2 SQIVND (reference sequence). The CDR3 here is CASSPNSYEQYF. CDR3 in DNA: TGTGCCAGTAGTCCGAACTCTTACGAGCAGTACTTC. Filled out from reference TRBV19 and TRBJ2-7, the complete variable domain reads DGGITQSPKYLFRKEGQNVTLSCEQNLNHDAMYWYRQDPGQGLRLIYYSQIVNDFQKGDIAEGYSVSREKKESFPLTVTSAQKNPTAFYLCASSPNSYEQYFGPGTRLTVT.

The CDR3 region has the DNA TGTGCCATCAATTTCGGGGGGGTGAACACTGAAGCTTTCTTT. Translation: CAINFGGVNTEAFF. The V gene is TRBV10-3, the J gene TRBJ1-1, with TRBD1 as a possible D gene (5 bases). From germline, CDR1 is ENHRY and CDR2 SYGVKD. V lost 7 bases and J lost 0, with 12 bases in between. The CDR3 has 14 amino acids.

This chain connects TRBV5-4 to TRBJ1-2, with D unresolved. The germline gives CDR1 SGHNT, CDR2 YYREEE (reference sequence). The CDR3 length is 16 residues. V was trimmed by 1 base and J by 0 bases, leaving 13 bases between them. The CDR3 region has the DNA TGTGCCAGCAGCTTGATCCCCCGGAGAACTAACTATGGCTACACCTTC. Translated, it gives CASSLIPRRTNYGYTF.

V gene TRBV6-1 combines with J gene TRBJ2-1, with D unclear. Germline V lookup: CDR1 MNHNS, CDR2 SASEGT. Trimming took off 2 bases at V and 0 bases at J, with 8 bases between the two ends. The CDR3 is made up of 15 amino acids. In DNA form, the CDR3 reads TGTGCCAGCAGTGAAATGCGGTTCTCCTACAATGAGCAGTTCTTC. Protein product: CASSEMRFSYNEQFF.

CDR3 DNA: TGTGCCAGCTCACCTCCAGTCGGAAGCGGGGGGCGAACTTACTACGAGCAGTACTTC. Amino acid sequence: CASSPPVGSGGRTYYEQYF. This chain uses TRBV18 with TRBJ2-7; the match to TRBD2 covers 9 bases. The CDR3 spans 19 residues. Trimming cost V 3 bases and J 3 bases; bases outside gene matches: 18. Per germline, CDR1 KGHSH and CDR2 LQKENI.

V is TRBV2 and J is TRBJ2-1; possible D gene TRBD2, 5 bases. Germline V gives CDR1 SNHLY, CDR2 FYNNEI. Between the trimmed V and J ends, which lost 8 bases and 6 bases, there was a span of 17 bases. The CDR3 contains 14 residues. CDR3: CASVRELGGNEQFF. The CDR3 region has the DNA TGTGCCAGCGTTAGGGAGTTAGGTGGCAATGAGCAGTTCTTC. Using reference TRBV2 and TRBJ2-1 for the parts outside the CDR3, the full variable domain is EPEVTQTPSHQVTQMGQEVILRCVPISNHLYFYWYRQILGQKVEFLVSFYNNEISEKSEIFDDQFSVERPDGSNFTLKIRSTKLEDSAMYFCASVRELGGNEQFFGPGTRLTVL.

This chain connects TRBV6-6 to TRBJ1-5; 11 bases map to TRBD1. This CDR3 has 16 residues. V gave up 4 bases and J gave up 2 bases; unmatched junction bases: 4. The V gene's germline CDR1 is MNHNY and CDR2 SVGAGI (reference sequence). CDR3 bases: TGTGCCAGCAGTTTTGGACAGGGGGCTGGCAATCAGCCCCAGCATTTT. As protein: CASSFGQGAGNQPQHF.

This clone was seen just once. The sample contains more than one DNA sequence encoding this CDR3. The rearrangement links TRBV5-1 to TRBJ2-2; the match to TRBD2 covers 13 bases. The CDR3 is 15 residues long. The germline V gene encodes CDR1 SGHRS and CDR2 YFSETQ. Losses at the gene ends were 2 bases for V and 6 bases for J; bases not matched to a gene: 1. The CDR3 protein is CASSLGTSGAGELFF. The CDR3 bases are TGCGCCAGCAGCTTAGGGACTAGCGGGGCCGGGGAGCTGTTTTTT.

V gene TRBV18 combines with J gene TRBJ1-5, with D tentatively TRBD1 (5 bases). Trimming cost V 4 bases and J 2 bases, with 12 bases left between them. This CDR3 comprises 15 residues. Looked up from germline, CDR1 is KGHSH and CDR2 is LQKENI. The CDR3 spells CASSLSGLGNQPQHF. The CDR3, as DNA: TGTGCCAGCTCACTCTCAGGGTTGGGCAATCAGCCCCAGCATTTT.